This entry lists 3 T cell receptor beta chains sequenced from one sample in a study of ipilimumab plus nivolumab after autologous stem cell transplantation. Produced via immunoSEQ multiplex PCR; TCRdb's table is partial and in-frame only. The top ten hold more than 7% of the sample, which has about 10,000 clones, 78% seen once. Here the sequenced sample was PBMCs, taken in a trial of ipilimumab plus nivolumab as post-transplant consolidation. Every receptor here comes from a male donor with diffuse large B-cell lymphoma.

For the CDR3, the DNA is TGCGCCAGCAGCTTGGGTTCAGGGCGACTAGATCTCGAGCAGTACTTC. Protein: CASSLGSGRLDLEQYF. The rearrangement joins TRBV5-1 to TRBJ2-7; TRBD2 might be the D (6 bases). Trimming took off 0 bases at V and 6 bases at J, with 19 bases between the two ends. The CDR3 runs 16 residues. Per germline, CDR1 SGHRS and CDR2 YFSETQ.

In this sample, this clone turned up once. The rearrangement uses TRBV18 and TRBJ1-6; D gene uncertain. CDR3 length: 14 residues. V dropped 5 bases and J dropped 8 bases, with 13 bases sitting between them. Germline CDR1 is KGHSH and CDR2 is LQKENI. The CDR3 protein is CASSSDGRDSPLHF. DNA of the CDR3: TGTGCCAGCTCATCGGACGGGAGGGATTCACCCCTCCACTTT. Full variable domain (outside the CDR3, taken from reference TRBV18 and TRBJ1-6): NAGVMQNPRHLVRRRGQEARLRCSPMKGHSHVYWYRQLPEEGLKFMVYLQKENIIDESGMPKERFSAEFPKEGPSILRIQQVVRGDSAAYFCASSSDGRDSPLHFGNGTRLTVT.

In regard to this clone: Germline and junction disagree at one end, which may indicate a read error. This chain uses TRBV7-7 with TRBJ1-3; D gene unclear. Germline CDR1 is SSHAT and CDR2 is FNYEAQ (reference sequence). CDR3 length: 13 residues. CDR3 in amino acids: CASSVDLGNTIYF. The CDR3 DNA reads TGTGCTAGCAGCGTCGACTTAGGGAACACCATATATTTT.